This T cell receptor beta chain came from a study of T cells in Graves' hyperthyroidism and ophthalmopathy. At the level of the study: Peripheral blood collection took place at initial diagnosis, before any treatment. General study results and limits: Peripheral blood also featured most of the thyroid clonotypes expanded above 0.001.

Germline CDR1 reads SGHAT; CDR2 reads FQNNGV. The ends were cut back, 5 bases at V and 1 base at J, with 15 bases in the middle. This CDR3 is 15 amino acids long. Comments on this clonotype: Antigen unknown.

Amplified TCR beta CDR3 regions came from RNA transcripts. During a first-round RT-PCR of the TCR CDR3, the HTBI primer set was used. TCRdb ran MiXCR on the multiplex PCR reads and lists one entry per CDR3 protein. The profile shows 450,000 to 550,000 distinct CDR3 sequences, roughly 24% of them singletons. Clinical symptoms, serum thyroxine and TRAb, thyroid ultrasound and orbital computed tomography together formed the diagnostic basis. 9.5 to 10 ml fresh peripheral blood yielded the PBMCs. The material sequenced was blood. The sequence was obtained from a woman aged 25 to 39 with Graves' ophthalmopathy. This chain joins TRBV11-2 and TRBJ2-7; D might be TRBD1 (6 bases). CDR3 nucleotides: TGTGCCAGCAGCCCAGCCCCCAGGGGTTCCTACGAGCAGTACTTC. Translation: CASSPAPRGSYEQYF.